What follows are 10 T cell receptor beta chains derived from one specimen sequenced in a study of T cell repertoires in cytomegalovirus infection. TCRdb redid the calling of the reads with MiXCR, one entry per CDR3 protein. The table records approximately 1,000,000 distinct CDR3 sequences, 25% to 40% of them present only once. For these TCRs, the target antigens are not known. The specimen was cultured CD8+ T cells from PBMCs, collected from culture after CMV antigen stimulation. The receptors here all came from a human donor in good health (CMV status not recorded). Some clones in this sample may be carry-over from other donors' samples.

V gene TRBV28 combines with J gene TRBJ2-3; a possible D gene is TRBD1 (5 bases). This CDR3 contains 15 residues. Trimming took off 2 bases at V and 3 bases at J, with 12 bases between the two ends. Germline CDR1 reads MDHEN; CDR2 reads SYDVKM. Here the CDR3 DNA reads TGTGCCAGCAGTTTAGGGGCCAGCCGTACAGATACGCAGTATTTT. Translation: CASSLGASRTDTQYF.

This chain uses TRBV7-2 with TRBJ2-3; D gene uncertain. The CDR3 is 12 residues long. Germline V gives CDR1 SGHTA, CDR2 FQGNSA. V was trimmed by 7 bases and J by 3 bases, leaving 8 bases between them. The CDR3 reads CASNSRTDTQYF. DNA for the CDR3: TGTGCCAGCAACTCTCGAACAGATACGCAGTATTTT.

This clonotype was detected once. Compared with germline, one end of the junction differs, possibly owing to a read error. The V call is TRBV7-7, the J call TRBJ2-7; 8 nucleotides align to TRBD2. The CDR3 loop spans 15 amino acids. CDR1 and CDR2 from the germline V gene are SSHAT and FNYEAQ (reference sequence). CDR3 loop: CASSPGLGLEHEQYF. CDR3 sequence (DNA): TGTGCTAGCAGCCCGGGACTAGGCCTCGAACACGAGCAGTACTTC.

This clonotype was seen a handful of times. The chain employs TRBV6-7 and TRBJ2-5, with 11 bases aligning to TRBD2. TRBV6-7 is an ORF, with its function uncertain. With 2 bases clipped from V and 3 bases from J, the junction kept 17 bases outside the gene matches. There are 20 residues in the CDR3. CDR3 protein: CASSYPNTSGGLLNEETQYF. The CDR3 DNA reads TGTGCCAGCAGTTACCCCAATACTAGCGGGGGATTGTTGAATGAAGAGACCCAGTACTTC.

This clonotype was counted a few times. V usage is TRBV27 and J usage is TRBJ1-1; D call uncertain. This CDR3 contains 15 residues. The V gene's germline CDR1 is MNHEY and CDR2 SMNVEV (reference sequence). Trimming shortened V by 0 bases and J by 7 bases, and 15 bases separated the two germline ends. CDR3 loop: CASSLSMASAFEAFF. In DNA form, the CDR3 reads TGTGCCAGCAGTTTATCAATGGCTTCGGCCTTTGAAGCTTTCTTT.

This clonotype was recorded at least ten times. The CDR3 spells CASSPSGTGGKETQYF. In DNA form, the CDR3 reads TGTGCCAGCAGCCCCTCCGGGACAGGGGGTAAAGAGACCCAGTACTTC. The chain links TRBV28 to TRBJ2-5, with 11 positions matching TRBD1. The CDR3 is made up of 16 amino acids. From germline, CDR1 is MDHEN and CDR2 SYDVKM. V shed 6 bases, J shed 3 bases, and the junction held 9 bases outside the gene matches.

The chain joins TRBV6-5 to TRBJ2-7, with D tentatively TRBD2 (6 bases). The V end lost 6 bases, the J end lost 7 bases, and 16 bases lay between the germline ends. Germline CDR1 MNHEY, CDR2 SVGAGI. The CDR3 is made up of 13 amino acids. CDR3 nucleotide sequence: TGTGCCAGCAGCTCGGGGGATGTTGGGGAGCAGTACTTC. This sequence encodes CASSSGDVGEQYF.

This clonotype was found many times. The CDR3 is CASSPTGADYEQYV. The CDR3 DNA is TGTGCCAGCAGCCCGACAGGGGCCGACTACGAGCAGTACGTC. The chain couples TRBV7-9 to TRBJ2-7, with TRBD1 matching over 8 bases. In germline, CDR1 is SEHNR, CDR2 FQNEAQ (reference sequence). The CDR3 length is 14 residues. With V trimmed by 5 bases and J by 3 bases, 6 bases remained unmatched.

This clonotype was counted a few times. J is TRBJ2-1 and V is TRBV2; 9 bases match TRBD2. This CDR3 comprises 16 residues. The trim removed 5 bases at V and 0 bases at J, leaving 5 bases unmatched. CDR1 and CDR2 (germline): SNHLY, FYNNEI. As DNA, the CDR3 is TGTGCCAGCAGTACTAGCGGGCGGAGCTCCTACAATGAGCAGTTCTTC. It codes for CASSTSGRSSYNEQFF.

This chain links TRBV7-8 with TRBJ2-7; 7 bases match TRBD2. CDR3 size: 13 residues. Per the germline V gene, CDR1 is SGHVS and CDR2 is FQNEAQ. V lost 5 bases to trimming and J lost 6 bases; unmatched junction nucleotides: 7. This chain's CDR3 is CASSPGLRGEQYF. The CDR3 nucleotides read TGTGCCAGCAGCCCGGGACTAAGGGGCGAGCAGTACTTC.